This is a list of T cell receptor beta chains from one sample in a study of long-term antiretroviral therapy in people with HIV. Clones were sequenced by immunoSEQ multiplex PCR, and TCRdb holds only the in-frame ones, with some missing. The repertoire holds 30,000 to 40,000 clones, with around 79% as singletons. The sequencing used unsorted PBMCs, collected 1.9 years after starting antiretroviral therapy. Receptors were obtained from a man between 18 and 35 years old with HIV. Both conserved end residues are part of each CDR3. Each record gives: V gene, clone size, J gene, D gene, CDR3 DNA, CDR3 protein. The D gene is left open where the match is weak. The size entry is marked missing in some rows and otherwise reads once, few, many or a size class.

v_call: TRBV7-9; clone_size: NA; j_call: TRBJ2-7; d_call: NA; cdr3_nt: TGTGCCAGCAGCCGCGCGAGACAGACCTACGAGCAGTACTTC; cdr3_aa: CASSRARQTYEQYF
v_call: TRBV5-1; clone_size: NA; j_call: TRBJ1-1; d_call: NA; cdr3_nt: TGCGCCAGCAGCTTCGGGGGGGTCTCTGAAGCTTTCTTT; cdr3_aa: CASSFGGVSEAFF
v_call: TRBV7-9; clone_size: once; j_call: TRBJ2-2; d_call: NA; cdr3_nt: TGTGCCAGCAGATCATCGGGGAACACCGGGGAGCTGTTTTTT; cdr3_aa: CASRSSGNTGELFF
v_call: TRBV9; clone_size: NA; j_call: TRBJ1-2; d_call: NA; cdr3_nt: TGTGCCAGCAGCGCCTCGGGTTCGGACCGGGCTAACTATGGCTACACCTTC; cdr3_aa: CASSASGSDRANYGYTF
v_call: TRBV5-1; clone_size: NA; j_call: TRBJ2-7; d_call: NA; cdr3_nt: TGCGCCAGCACTACTATAGGTGAATCCGAGCAGTACTTC; cdr3_aa: CASTTIGESEQYF
v_call: TRBV6-4; clone_size: once; j_call: TRBJ2-3; d_call: TRBD1; cdr3_nt: TGTGCCAGCAGTGATGGGACAGGCGTTACAGATACGCAGTATTTT; cdr3_aa: CASSDGTGVTDTQYF
v_call: TRBV6-5; clone_size: NA; j_call: TRBJ1-5; d_call: NA; cdr3_nt: TGTGCCAGCAGTGACAGGAGTAATCAGCCCCAGCATTTT; cdr3_aa: CASSDRSNQPQHF
v_call: TRBV5-6; clone_size: few; j_call: TRBJ2-7; d_call: NA; cdr3_nt: TGTGCCAGCAGCTTGAATGGGTACGAGCAGTACTTC; cdr3_aa: CASSLNGYEQYF
v_call: TRBV6-1; clone_size: NA; j_call: TRBJ1-2; d_call: NA; cdr3_nt: TGTGCCAGCAGTGAACGTCGGGTAGCCTATGGCTACACCTTC; cdr3_aa: CASSERRVAYGYTF
v_call: TRBV14; clone_size: NA; j_call: TRBJ1-2; d_call: TRBD1; cdr3_nt: TGTGCCAGCAGCCGGGACAGCTATGGCTACACCTTC; cdr3_aa: CASSRDSYGYTF
v_call: TRBV27; clone_size: NA; j_call: TRBJ2-3; d_call: NA; cdr3_nt: TGTGCCAGCAGCCAGGAGGGGAATACGCAGTATTTT; cdr3_aa: CASSQEGNTQYF
v_call: TRBV28; clone_size: NA; j_call: TRBJ1-6; d_call: NA; cdr3_nt: TGTGCCAGCAGTCTACCCAAACCTAATTCACCCCTCCACTTT; cdr3_aa: CASSLPKPNSPLHF
v_call: TRBV28; clone_size: NA; j_call: TRBJ2-2; d_call: TRBD1; cdr3_nt: TGTGCCAGCAGTTTAAGGGACAGGGCAAATGTTGCCGGGGAGCTGTTTTTT; cdr3_aa: CASSLRDRANVAGELFF
v_call: TRBV6-4; clone_size: NA; j_call: TRBJ1-5; d_call: TRBD1; cdr3_nt: TGTGCCAGCCCGGGACAGGGTTTTAAATTTTCCAATCAGCCCCAGCATTTT; cdr3_aa: CASPGQGFKFSNQPQHF
v_call: TRBV2; clone_size: NA; j_call: TRBJ1-5; d_call: NA; cdr3_nt: TGTGCCAGCACCAAATATAGCAATCAGCCCCAGCATTTT; cdr3_aa: CASTKYSNQPQHF
v_call: TRBV11-2; clone_size: few; j_call: TRBJ1-1; d_call: NA; cdr3_nt: TGTGCCAGCAGCTTAGCCCAGGGAGTTAACACTGAAGCTTTCTTT; cdr3_aa: CASSLAQGVNTEAFF
v_call: TRBV7-9; clone_size: few; j_call: TRBJ1-1; d_call: NA; cdr3_nt: TGTGCCAGCATGGGCAGGGCCCCTGAAACGAACACTGAAGCTTTCTTT; cdr3_aa: CASMGRAPETNTEAFF
v_call: TRBV13; clone_size: NA; j_call: TRBJ2-2; d_call: NA; cdr3_nt: TGTGCCAGCAGCTTCGGCAGGAACACCGGGGAGCTGTTTTTT; cdr3_aa: CASSFGRNTGELFF
v_call: TRBV7-3; clone_size: NA; j_call: TRBJ2-2; d_call: TRBD1; cdr3_nt: TGTGCCAGCAGCCGAGGACAGGGGGACACCGGGGAGCTGTTTTTT; cdr3_aa: CASSRGQGDTGELFF
v_call: TRBV11-3; clone_size: few; j_call: TRBJ2-2; d_call: NA; cdr3_nt: TGTGCCAGCAGCTCCGGGACGCGGACCGGGGAGCTGTTTTTT; cdr3_aa: CASSSGTRTGELFF
v_call: TRBV5-1; clone_size: NA; j_call: TRBJ2-3; d_call: TRBD1; cdr3_nt: TGCGCCAGCAGCTTGGGACAGGGTGATACGCAGTATTTT; cdr3_aa: CASSLGQGDTQYF
v_call: TRBV28; clone_size: NA; j_call: TRBJ2-1; d_call: NA; cdr3_nt: TGTGCCAGCAGTTCCCAGGTCACCGGGGGCAATGAGCAGTTCTTC; cdr3_aa: CASSSQVTGGNEQFF
v_call: TRBV11-1; clone_size: NA; j_call: TRBJ1-1; d_call: NA; cdr3_nt: TGTGCCAGCAGCTCGGGCCTTAACACTGAAGCTTTCTTT; cdr3_aa: CASSSGLNTEAFF
v_call: TRBV7-2; clone_size: NA; j_call: TRBJ1-2; d_call: TRBD1; cdr3_nt: TGTGCCAGCAGTGAAGGGACAGTTGAAAACTATGGCTACACCTTC; cdr3_aa: CASSEGTVENYGYTF
v_call: TRBV7-9; clone_size: NA; j_call: TRBJ2-5; d_call: TRBD2; cdr3_nt: TGTGCCAGCAGCCCGGGGGGTAAAGAGACCCAGTACTTC; cdr3_aa: CASSPGGKETQYF
v_call: TRBV7-3; clone_size: NA; j_call: TRBJ2-1; d_call: TRBD1; cdr3_nt: TGTGCCAGCAGCTCGGACAGGAGCTCCTACAATGAGCAGTTCTTC; cdr3_aa: CASSSDRSSYNEQFF
v_call: TRBV15; clone_size: NA; j_call: TRBJ2-3; d_call: NA; cdr3_nt: TGTGCCACCAGCAGAGTCTCCGGGGACCTACAGCTCACAGATACGCAGTATTTT; cdr3_aa: CATSRVSGDLQLTDTQYF
v_call: TRBV7-3; clone_size: NA; j_call: TRBJ2-2; d_call: NA; cdr3_nt: TGTGCCAGCAGCTTATCCCCTGAACCCACCGGGGAGCTGTTTTTT; cdr3_aa: CASSLSPEPTGELFF
v_call: TRBV27; clone_size: NA; j_call: TRBJ2-3; d_call: TRBD2; cdr3_nt: TGTGCCAGCAGTTTTCTAGCGGGGGCAAGCACAGATACGCAGTATTTT; cdr3_aa: CASSFLAGASTDTQYF
v_call: TRBV6-6; clone_size: once; j_call: TRBJ1-1; d_call: NA; cdr3_nt: TGTGCCAGCAGTCTCAGGGAGGAAGCTTTCTTT; cdr3_aa: CASSLREEAFF
v_call: TRBV2; clone_size: NA; j_call: TRBJ2-5; d_call: TRBD2; cdr3_nt: TGTGCCAGCAGGGGTAGGGCTAGCGGGGCCCAAGAGACCCAGTACTTC; cdr3_aa: CASRGRASGAQETQYF
v_call: TRBV7-2; clone_size: NA; j_call: TRBJ1-1; d_call: NA; cdr3_nt: TGTGCCAGCAGCTTAACAGGGTTCTCGACTGAAGCTTTCTTT; cdr3_aa: CASSLTGFSTEAFF
v_call: TRBV5-6; clone_size: once; j_call: TRBJ2-1; d_call: TRBD2; cdr3_nt: TGTGCCAGCAGCCACCCTAGGACTGACTCCGGGGGGATCTTC; cdr3_aa: CASSHPRTDSGGIF
v_call: TRBV6-1; clone_size: NA; j_call: TRBJ1-1; d_call: NA; cdr3_nt: TGTGCCAGCAGTGAACAGGTTGCTAACACTGAAGCTTTCTTT; cdr3_aa: CASSEQVANTEAFF
v_call: TRBV28; clone_size: NA; j_call: TRBJ1-2; d_call: TRBD1; cdr3_nt: TGTGCCAGCAGTTTATTTGGGGACAGGGGGGGGGACTATGGCTACACCTTC; cdr3_aa: CASSLFGDRGGDYGYTF
v_call: TRBV6-5; clone_size: NA; j_call: TRBJ1-2; d_call: NA; cdr3_nt: TGTGCCAGCAGACGACCGGGGAGATATGGCTACACCTTC; cdr3_aa: CASRRPGRYGYTF
v_call: TRBV28; clone_size: NA; j_call: TRBJ1-2; d_call: NA; cdr3_nt: TGTGCCAGCAGGTCGTGGGGCACTCGTAACTATGGCTACACCTTC; cdr3_aa: CASRSWGTRNYGYTF
v_call: TRBV10-3; clone_size: NA; j_call: TRBJ1-1; d_call: NA; cdr3_nt: TGTGCCATCAGTGAGAGGGAATTGAACACTGAAGCTTTCTTT; cdr3_aa: CAISERELNTEAFF
v_call: TRBV6-6; clone_size: NA; j_call: TRBJ1-2; d_call: NA; cdr3_nt: TGTGCCAGCAGTTACTCAGGGGTTGGGAACTATGGCTACACCTTC; cdr3_aa: CASSYSGVGNYGYTF